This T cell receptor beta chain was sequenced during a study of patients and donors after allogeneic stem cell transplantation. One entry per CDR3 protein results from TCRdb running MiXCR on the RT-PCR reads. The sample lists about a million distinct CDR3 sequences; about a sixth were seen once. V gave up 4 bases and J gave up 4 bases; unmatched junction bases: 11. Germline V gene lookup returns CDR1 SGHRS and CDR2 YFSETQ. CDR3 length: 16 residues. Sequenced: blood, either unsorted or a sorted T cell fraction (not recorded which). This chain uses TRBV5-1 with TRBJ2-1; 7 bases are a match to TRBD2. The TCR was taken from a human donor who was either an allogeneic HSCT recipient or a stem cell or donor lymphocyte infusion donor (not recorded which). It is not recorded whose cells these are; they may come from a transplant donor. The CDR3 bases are TGCGCCAGCAGCCACAGGCCAGAGCGGGGATACAATGAGCAGTTCTTC. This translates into CASSHRPERGYNEQFF. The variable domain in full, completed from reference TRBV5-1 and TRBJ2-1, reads KAGVTQTPRYLIKTRGQQVTLSCSPISGHRSVSWYQQTPGQGLQFLFEYFSETQRNKGNFPGRFSGRQFSNSRSEMNVSTLELGDSALYLCASSHRPERGYNEQFFGPGTRLTVL.